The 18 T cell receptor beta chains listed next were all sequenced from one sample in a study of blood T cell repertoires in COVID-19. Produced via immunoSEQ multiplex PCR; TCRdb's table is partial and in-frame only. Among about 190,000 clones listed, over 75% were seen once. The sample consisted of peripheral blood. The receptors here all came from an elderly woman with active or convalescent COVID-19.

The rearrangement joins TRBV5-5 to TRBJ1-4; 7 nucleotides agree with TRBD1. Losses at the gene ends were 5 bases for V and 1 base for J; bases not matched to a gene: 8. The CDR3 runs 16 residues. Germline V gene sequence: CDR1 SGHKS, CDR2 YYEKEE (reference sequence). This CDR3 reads CASSRRGPETNEKLFF. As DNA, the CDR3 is TGTGCCAGCAGTCGGAGGGGGCCGGAAACTAATGAAAAACTGTTTTTT. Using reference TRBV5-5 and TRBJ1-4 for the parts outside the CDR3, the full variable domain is DAGVTQSPTHLIKTRGQQVTLRCSPISGHKSVSWYQQVLGQGPQFIFQYYEKEERGRGNFPDRFSARQFPNYSSELNVNALLLGDSALYLCASSRRGPETNEKLFFGSGTQLSVL.

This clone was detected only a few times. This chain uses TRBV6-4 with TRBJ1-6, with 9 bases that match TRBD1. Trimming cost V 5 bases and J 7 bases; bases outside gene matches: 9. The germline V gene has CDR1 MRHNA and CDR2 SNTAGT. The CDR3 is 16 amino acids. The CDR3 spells CASSTTGGGRNSPLHF. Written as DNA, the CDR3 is TGTGCCAGCAGTACCACAGGGGGCGGACGCAATTCACCCCTCCACTTT.

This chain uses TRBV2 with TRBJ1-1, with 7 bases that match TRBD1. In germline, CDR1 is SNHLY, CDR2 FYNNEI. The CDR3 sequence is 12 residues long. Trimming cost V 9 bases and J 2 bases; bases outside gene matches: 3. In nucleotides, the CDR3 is TGTGCCAGAGGGACAGAAAACACTGAAGCTTTCTTT. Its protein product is CARGTENTEAFF.

CDR3 DNA sequence: TGTGCCATCAGTGAGGGCCACAGTAACACCGGGGAGCTGTTTTTT. Protein product: CAISEGHSNTGELFF. The chain joins TRBV10-3 to TRBJ2-2; D uncertain. Trimming removed 2 bases from V and 2 bases from J, with 9 bases in between. This CDR3 has 15 amino acids. Germline assignment: CDR1 ENHRY and CDR2 SYGVKD.

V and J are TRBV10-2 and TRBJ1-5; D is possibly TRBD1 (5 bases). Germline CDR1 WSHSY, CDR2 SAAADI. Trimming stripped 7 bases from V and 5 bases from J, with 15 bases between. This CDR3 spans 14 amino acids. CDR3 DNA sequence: TGCGCCAGCACAGGGTCATCGGGGGATCAGCCCCAGCATTTT. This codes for CASTGSSGDQPQHF.

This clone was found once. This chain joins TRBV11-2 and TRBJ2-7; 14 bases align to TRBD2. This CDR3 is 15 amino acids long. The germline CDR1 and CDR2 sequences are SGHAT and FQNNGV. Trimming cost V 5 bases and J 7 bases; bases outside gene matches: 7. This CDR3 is CASSPGLAGVLEQYF. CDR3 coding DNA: TGTGCCAGCAGCCCGGGACTAGCGGGGGTATTGGAGCAGTACTTC.

The CDR3 sequence: CASSIFSADRVGSPLHF. The CDR3 coding sequence is TGTGCCAGTAGTATCTTTTCCGCGGACAGGGTGGGTTCACCCCTCCACTTT. This sequence joins TRBV19 and TRBJ1-6, with 8 bases identical to TRBD1. CDR1 is LNHDA and CDR2 is SQIVND in the germline V gene (reference sequence). The CDR3 runs 17 residues. V trimming: 3 bases; J trimming: 9 bases; junction bases outside the gene matches: 13. Full variable domain (remainder filled in from reference TRBV19 and TRBJ1-6): DGGITQSPKYLFRKEGQNVTLSCEQNLNHDAMYWYRQDPGQGLRLIYYSQIVNDFQKGDIAEGYSVSREKKESFPLTVTSAQKNPTAFYLCASSIFSADRVGSPLHFGNGTRLTVT.

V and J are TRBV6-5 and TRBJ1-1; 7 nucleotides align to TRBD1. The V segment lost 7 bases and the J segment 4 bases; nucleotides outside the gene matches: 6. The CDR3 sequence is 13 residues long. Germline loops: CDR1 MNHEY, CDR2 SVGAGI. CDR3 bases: TGTGCCAGCACCTCGGACAGGCCCACTGAAGCTTTCTTT. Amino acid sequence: CASTSDRPTEAFF.

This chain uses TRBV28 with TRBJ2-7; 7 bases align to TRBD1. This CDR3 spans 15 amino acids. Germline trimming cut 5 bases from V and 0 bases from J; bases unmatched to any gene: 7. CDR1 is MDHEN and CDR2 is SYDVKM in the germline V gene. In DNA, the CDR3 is TGTGCCAGCAGTGAAAGCCGGGACAGCTCCTACGAGCAGTACTTC. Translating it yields CASSESRDSSYEQYF.

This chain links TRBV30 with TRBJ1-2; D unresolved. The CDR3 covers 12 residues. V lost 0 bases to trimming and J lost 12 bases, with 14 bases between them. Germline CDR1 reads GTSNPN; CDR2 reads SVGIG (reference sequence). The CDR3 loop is CAWSVQFIMHTF. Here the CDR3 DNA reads TGTGCCTGGAGTGTACAGTTTATTATGCACACCTTC.

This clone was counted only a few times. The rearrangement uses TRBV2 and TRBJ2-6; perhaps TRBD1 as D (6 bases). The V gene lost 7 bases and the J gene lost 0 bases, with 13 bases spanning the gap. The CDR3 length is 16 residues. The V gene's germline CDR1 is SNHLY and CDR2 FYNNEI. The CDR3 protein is CASNLQGSSGANVLTF. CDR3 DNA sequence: TGTGCCAGCAACCTACAGGGAAGCTCTGGGGCCAACGTCCTGACTTTC.

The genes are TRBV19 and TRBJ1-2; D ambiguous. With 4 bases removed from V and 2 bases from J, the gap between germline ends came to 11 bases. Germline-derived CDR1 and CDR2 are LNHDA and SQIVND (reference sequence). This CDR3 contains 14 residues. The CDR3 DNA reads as TGTGCCAGTAGTACTTCCGCAGCGAACTATGGCTACACCTTC. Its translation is CASSTSAANYGYTF. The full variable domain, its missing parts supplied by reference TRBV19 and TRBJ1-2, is DGGITQSPKYLFRKEGQNVTLSCEQNLNHDAMYWYRQDPGQGLRLIYYSQIVNDFQKGDIAEGYSVSREKKESFPLTVTSAQKNPTAFYLCASSTSAANYGYTFGSGTRLTVV.

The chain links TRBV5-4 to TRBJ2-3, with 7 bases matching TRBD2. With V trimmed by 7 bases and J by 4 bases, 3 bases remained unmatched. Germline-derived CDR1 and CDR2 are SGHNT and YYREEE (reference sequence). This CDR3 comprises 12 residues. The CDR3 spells CASSRGADTQYF. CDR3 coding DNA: TGTGCCAGCTCCCGGGGGGCAGATACGCAGTATTTT.

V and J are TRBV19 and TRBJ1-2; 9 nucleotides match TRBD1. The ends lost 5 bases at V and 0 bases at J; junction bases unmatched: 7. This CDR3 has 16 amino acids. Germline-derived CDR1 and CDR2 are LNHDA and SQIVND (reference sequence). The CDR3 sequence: CASSLTGTGPNYGYTF. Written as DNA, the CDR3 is TGTGCCAGTAGTCTAACCGGGACAGGGCCTAACTATGGCTACACCTTC. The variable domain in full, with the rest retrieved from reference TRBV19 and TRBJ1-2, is DGGITQSPKYLFRKEGQNVTLSCEQNLNHDAMYWYRQDPGQGLRLIYYSQIVNDFQKGDIAEGYSVSREKKESFPLTVTSAQKNPTAFYLCASSLTGTGPNYGYTFGSGTRLTVV.

The CDR3, as DNA: TGTGCCAGTAGTATAGACCTGACAGGGTTCAATGAGCAGTTCTTC. Amino acid sequence: CASSIDLTGFNEQFF. This chain links TRBV19 with TRBJ2-1, with 7 bases identical to TRBD1. V was clipped by 0 bases and J by 6 bases; unmatched bases: 5. The CDR3 covers 15 residues. Germline assignment: CDR1 LNHDA and CDR2 SQIVND (reference sequence). Complete variable domain (other parts from reference TRBV19 and TRBJ2-1): DGGITQSPKYLFRKEGQNVTLSCEQNLNHDAMYWYRQDPGQGLRLIYYSQIVNDFQKGDIAEGYSVSREKKESFPLTVTSAQKNPTAFYLCASSIDLTGFNEQFFGPGTRLTVL.

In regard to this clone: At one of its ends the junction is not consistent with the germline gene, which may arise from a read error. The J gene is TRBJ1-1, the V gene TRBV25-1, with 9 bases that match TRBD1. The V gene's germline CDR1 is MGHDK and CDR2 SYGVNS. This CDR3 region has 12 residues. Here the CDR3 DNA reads TGTGCCACACAACGGACCGGGACAGGGTGGATCTTT. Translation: CATQRTGTGWIF.

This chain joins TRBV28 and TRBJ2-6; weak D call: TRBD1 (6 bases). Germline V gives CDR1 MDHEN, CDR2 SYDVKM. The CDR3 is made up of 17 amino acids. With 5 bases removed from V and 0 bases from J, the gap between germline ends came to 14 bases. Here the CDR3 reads CASSTGTLNSGANVLTF. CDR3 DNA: TGTGCCAGCAGTACCGGGACACTGAACTCTGGGGCCAACGTCCTGACTTTC.

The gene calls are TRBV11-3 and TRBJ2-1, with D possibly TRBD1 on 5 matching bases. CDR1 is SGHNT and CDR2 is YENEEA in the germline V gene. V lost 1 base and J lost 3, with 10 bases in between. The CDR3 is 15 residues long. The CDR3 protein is CASSLVGDGYNEQFF. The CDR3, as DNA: TGTGCCAGCAGCTTAGTAGGGGATGGCTACAATGAGCAGTTCTTC.